This T cell receptor beta chain is from a study of T cell repertoires in cytomegalovirus infection. As for the study in general: The authors used CMV epitopes that were HLA-C-restricted (recently identified) and HLA-B-restricted (well studied). The public TCR beta signatures pointed to both CMV infection and matching HLA type. Overall study results and limits: HLA-C-restricted CMV-specific TCR beta clonotypes were dominant in the ex vivo response. Summed frequency of public TCR beta families distinguished CMV carriers with the relevant HLA.

The germline V gene has CDR1 SGHVS and CDR2 FQNEAQ. V gave up 1 base and J gave up 0 bases; unmatched junction bases: 5. CDR3 size: 18 residues. Concerning this clonotype itself: What it recognizes is unknown.

TCRdb passed the reads through MiXCR, listing each CDR3 protein once. The sample lists some 200,000 distinct CDR3 sequences; 30% to 45% were seen once. The receptor comes from a human donor in good health (CMV status not recorded). Some clones in this sample may be carry-over from other donors' samples. Sequenced here: CD8+ T cells from cultured PBMCs, sampled from culture after CMV antigen stimulation. The chain employs TRBV7-8 and TRBJ2-1; TRBD2 aligns across 11 bases. CDR3 coding DNA: TGTGCCAGCAGCTTAGGGCTAGCGGGAGGATTCTCCTACAATGAGCAGTTCTTC. It is translated as CASSLGLAGGFSYNEQFF.